This T cell receptor beta chain was documented in a study of technical replicates of blood from several donors. This clone was detected only a few times. The data were produced by immunoSEQ multiplex PCR, yet TCRdb's version contains in-frame clones alone and is incomplete. Of fewer than 15,000 clones detected, roughly three quarters appear once; the ten largest clones hold about 12%. The specimen sequenced was PBMCs. The TCR sequence derives from a human donor in good health.

The CDR3 nucleotides read TGCGCCAGCAGCTCGGGACAGGAGGGGACAGATACGCAGTATTTT. Its translation is CASSSGQEGTDTQYF. The rearrangement uses TRBV5-1 and TRBJ2-3; TRBD1 matches 8 bases. The CDR3 covers 15 residues. Losses at the gene ends were 3 bases for V and 3 bases for J; bases not matched to a gene: 6. The V gene's germline CDR1 is SGHRS and CDR2 YFSETQ.